The 13 T cell receptor beta chains listed next were all sequenced from one sample in a study of blood T cell repertoires in COVID-19. Profiling relied on immunoSEQ multiplex PCR, and the TCRdb table lists in-frame clones only, not all of them. The sample consists of approximately 480,000 clones, about 85% of them appearing once. Sequenced: PBMCs or T cells enriched from blood (not recorded which). Receptors were obtained from a woman under 30 who had recovered from COVID-19.

The rearrangement links TRBV30 to TRBJ1-2; maybe TRBD1 (5 bases). The CDR3 has 17 amino acids. Germline V gene lookup returns CDR1 GTSNPN and CDR2 SVGIG (reference sequence). Trimming removed 0 bases at V and 1 base at J, with 18 bases between. The CDR3 protein is CAWSVARDSPFNYGYTF. The CDR3, as DNA: TGTGCCTGGAGTGTAGCCAGGGATAGCCCCTTTAACTATGGCTACACCTTC.

This clone came up a few times. The J gene is TRBJ1-1, the V gene TRBV19, with D uncertain. This CDR3 region has 13 residues. Germline V CDR1 and CDR2: LNHDA, SQIVND (reference sequence). V was shortened by 7 bases and J by 1 base, with 10 bases between the two germline ends. The CDR3 here is CASTLRQNTEAFF. The CDR3 bases are TGTGCCAGTACCCTAAGACAGAACACTGAAGCTTTCTTT.

The chain couples TRBV5-1 to TRBJ2-3, with D possibly being TRBD1 (6 bases). CDR3 length: 15 residues. Per germline, CDR1 SGHRS and CDR2 YFSETQ. Trimming took off 2 bases at V and 0 bases at J, with 10 bases between the two ends. In nucleotides, the CDR3 is TGCGCCAGCAGCTTACCACAGGGAAGCACAGATACGCAGTATTTT. Translated: CASSLPQGSTDTQYF. The complete variable domain, with remaining parts taken from reference TRBV5-1 and TRBJ2-3, reads KAGVTQTPRYLIKTRGQQVTLSCSPISGHRSVSWYQQTPGQGLQFLFEYFSETQRNKGNFPGRFSGRQFSNSRSEMNVSTLELGDSALYLCASSLPQGSTDTQYFGPGTRLTVL.

This clone was found many times. This sequence joins TRBV14 and TRBJ2-7; 8 nucleotides match TRBD2. The V gene's germline CDR1 is SGHDN and CDR2 FVKESK. V was pared by 7 bases and J by 1 base, with 9 bases of the junction left unmatched. The CDR3 is made up of 15 amino acids. The CDR3 bases are TGTGCCAGCATCCTGACTAGCGCACTTTCCTACGAGCAGTACTTC. Translating gives CASILTSALSYEQYF.

V and J are TRBV28 and TRBJ2-3, with TRBD2 identical over 7 bases. Germline V gene lookup returns CDR1 MDHEN and CDR2 SYDVKM. V was clipped by 2 bases and J by 2 bases; unmatched bases: 4. This CDR3 is 15 amino acids long. DNA of the CDR3: TGTGCCAGCAGTTTAGGGGGAGGGCTCACAGATACGCAGTATTTT. It codes for CASSLGGGLTDTQYF.

The chain carries TRBV2 and TRBJ1-2, with TRBD1 as a possible D gene (5 bases). The CDR3 loop spans 13 amino acids. Germline CDR1 reads SNHLY; CDR2 reads FYNNEI. Between the trimmed V and J ends, which lost 5 bases and 2 bases, there was a span of 9 bases. The CDR3 spells CASSSDTNYGYTF. The DNA of the CDR3 is TGTGCCAGCAGTTCGGACACCAACTATGGCTACACCTTC.

This chain links TRBV4-2 with TRBJ1-2; a weak D match, TRBD1 (5 bases). Trimming removed 5 bases from V and 11 bases from J, with 12 bases in between. The CDR3 runs to 11 residues. Germline CDR1 is LGHNA and CDR2 is YNFKEQ. CDR3 region: CASSSGLGYTF. CDR3 nucleotides: TGTGCCAGCAGCTCGGGACTTGGTTACACCTTC.

This clone was observed at least ten times. The genes are TRBV19 and TRBJ1-1, with a tentative D call TRBD1 (5 bases). CDR3 length: 14 amino acids. In germline, CDR1 is LNHDA, CDR2 SQIVND (reference sequence). Trimming pared 2 bases from V and 6 bases from J, leaving 13 bases between. This chain's CDR3 is CASSIRTAGAEAFF. In DNA, the CDR3 is TGTGCCAGTAGTATACGGACGGCGGGGGCTGAAGCTTTCTTT.

This clone was recorded only once. This chain uses TRBV15 with TRBJ2-1, with D unresolved. Deletions cut 0 bases from V and 6 bases from J, with 12 bases between. The germline gives CDR1 LNHNV, CDR2 YYDKDF (reference sequence). The CDR3 sequence is 15 residues long. The CDR3 DNA sequence: TGTGCCACCAGCAGAGATTCCTTGTCACTCAATGAGCAGTTCTTC. Amino acid sequence: CATSRDSLSLNEQFF.

CDR3 sequence: CASSPWGGQVELWKPFGNTIYF. DNA for the CDR3: TGTGCCAGCAGCCCCTGGGGTGGACAGGTTGAGCTCTGGAAACCCTTTGGAAACACCATATATTTT. V and J are TRBV28 and TRBJ1-3; TRBD1 agrees at 7 bases. Germline V gene lookup returns CDR1 MDHEN and CDR2 SYDVKM. This CDR3 is built from 22 residues. V lost 6 bases to trimming and J lost 3 bases; unmatched junction nucleotides: 29. Full variable domain (rest looked up from reference TRBV28 and TRBJ1-3): DVKVTQSSRYLVKRTGEKVFLECVQDMDHENMFWYRQDPGLGLRLIYFSYDVKMKEKGDIPEGYSVSREKKERFSLILESASTNQTSMYLCASSPWGGQVELWKPFGNTIYFGEGSWLTVV.

V and J are TRBV27 and TRBJ2-5; weak D call: TRBD2 (7 bases). The CDR3 is 15 amino acids. Germline CDR1 is MNHEY and CDR2 is SMNVEV (reference sequence). The germline V and J ends were trimmed by 8 bases and 5 bases, with 21 bases remaining between them. Here the CDR3 DNA reads TGTGCCAGCTCCTCCCTCGGGGGGCGTAGGGAGACCCAGTACTTC. It specifies CASSSLGGRRETQYF.

This chain connects TRBV6-5 to TRBJ2-3, with 9 bases identical to TRBD2. Germline V gives CDR1 MNHEY, CDR2 SVGAGI. V shed 0 bases, J shed 1 base, and the junction held 2 bases outside the gene matches. This CDR3 has 16 amino acids. The CDR3 sequence is CASSYSPSGGTDTQYF. The CDR3 nucleotides read TGTGCCAGCAGTTACTCGCCTAGCGGGGGCACAGATACGCAGTATTTT.

This clone was seen only a few times. The rearrangement links TRBV19 to TRBJ1-6; 7 bases map to TRBD1. The trim removed 5 bases at V and 10 bases at J, leaving 11 bases unmatched. The CDR3 length is 15 residues. Germline V gives CDR1 LNHDA, CDR2 SQIVND (reference sequence). DNA of the CDR3: TGTGCCAGTAGTCCGAGGGGGCGGCTCGGATCACCCCTCCACTTT. Its protein is CASSPRGRLGSPLHF.